One and the same sample provided the 14 T cell receptor beta chains below, sequenced in a study of T cell responses to AZD1222 COVID-19 vaccine. Here immunoSEQ multiplex PCR was the method, and the copy in TCRdb shows in-frame clones only, minus some. The sample includes over 130,000 clones, about 90% of them seen just once. The sample here was peripheral blood, taken 28 days after the second AZD1222 dose. The receptor set was obtained from an adult who received the AZD1222 COVID-19 vaccine.

The CDR3 DNA sequence: TGTGCCAGCAGCGTGGGGTCGGTAGGGTACGGCTATGGCTACACCTTC. Protein product: CASSVGSVGYGYGYTF. This chain connects TRBV7-9 to TRBJ1-2; D ambiguous. Looked up from germline, CDR1 is SEHNR and CDR2 is FQNEAQ (reference sequence). Trimming pared 5 bases from V and 4 bases from J, leaving 20 bases between. This CDR3 contains 16 residues.

The chain recombines TRBV20-1 with TRBJ2-7; D is ambiguous. The V end lost 3 bases, the J end lost 3 bases, and 6 bases lay between the germline ends. Germline V gene data show CDR1 as DFQATT and CDR2 as SNEGSKA (reference sequence). This CDR3 comprises 11 residues. As DNA, the CDR3 is TGCAGTGCTAGTTGGGGCTACGAGCAGTACTTC. Translation: CSASWGYEQYF.

The chain recombines TRBV6-4 with TRBJ2-7; 11 bases agree with TRBD2. CDR1 is MRHNA, CDR2 SNTAGT, per germline. The trim removed 3 bases at V and 2 bases at J, leaving 3 bases unmatched. This CDR3 is built from 15 residues. The chain's CDR3 is CASSEGTSGAYEQYF. The CDR3 DNA reads as TGTGCCAGCAGTGAGGGGACTAGCGGAGCCTACGAGCAGTACTTC.

This chain joins TRBV5-6 and TRBJ2-5, with D perhaps TRBD1 or TRBD2 (5 bases each). The CDR3 runs 15 residues. V was pared by 4 bases and J by 5 bases, with 18 bases between. Germline values: CDR1 SGHDT, CDR2 YYEEEE. CDR3 loop: CASSLPRDLGETQYF. The DNA for the CDR3 is TGTGCCAGCAGCCTACCCCGGGACCTCGGGGAGACCCAGTACTTC.

This chain joins TRBV19 and TRBJ2-5; perhaps TRBD1 as D (5 bases). The CDR3 is made up of 15 amino acids. V lost 5 bases, J lost 7 bases, and 20 bases lay in between. The V gene's germline CDR1 is LNHDA and CDR2 SQIVND (reference sequence). In DNA, the CDR3 is TGTGCCAGTAGTGCACAGGCTGTGGTCGGCGGGACCCAGTACTTC. Protein sequence: CASSAQAVVGGTQYF. Complete variable domain (other parts from reference TRBV19 and TRBJ2-5): DGGITQSPKYLFRKEGQNVTLSCEQNLNHDAMYWYRQDPGQGLRLIYYSQIVNDFQKGDIAEGYSVSREKKESFPLTVTSAQKNPTAFYLCASSAQAVVGGTQYFGPGTRLLVL.

The DNA of the CDR3 is TGTGCCAGTAGCCTGGGGAACACTGAAGCTTTCTTT. Its translation: CASSLGNTEAFF. V is TRBV19 and J is TRBJ1-1, with D uncertain. Trimming left V 6 bases short and J 1 base short, with 6 bases between. Germline CDR1 and CDR2: LNHDA and SQIVND (reference sequence). The CDR3 sequence is 12 residues long.

This clone came up once. V and J are TRBV15 and TRBJ2-1; 11 nucleotides agree with TRBD2. The germline V gene encodes CDR1 LNHNV and CDR2 YYDKDF (reference sequence). Unmatched junction bases numbered 2, after V lost 3 bases and J lost 4 bases. This CDR3 region has 15 residues. CDR3 sequence reads: CATSRTSGAYNEQFF. The CDR3 DNA reads TGTGCCACCAGCAGGACTAGCGGGGCGTACAATGAGCAGTTCTTC.

The V gene is TRBV19, the J gene TRBJ1-4, with D hard to call. V lost 7 bases, J lost 0 bases, and 9 bases lay in between. CDR1 is LNHDA and CDR2 is SQIVND in the germline V gene (reference sequence). The length of the CDR3 is 14 residues. CDR3 sequence reads: CASKTPTTNEKLFF. CDR3 DNA sequence: TGTGCCAGTAAAACGCCGACAACTAATGAAAAACTGTTTTTT.

In its sample, this clone was seen a few times. This chain connects TRBV7-2 to TRBJ1-1, with a possible D match to TRBD1 (6 bases). With 4 bases removed from V and 5 bases from J, the gap between germline ends came to 11 bases. This CDR3 is built from 13 residues. Germline V CDR1 and CDR2: SGHTA, FQGNSA. CDR3 sequence (DNA): TGTGCCAGCAGCTCGTACCAGGGGACTGAAGCTTTCTTT. This gives the protein CASSSYQGTEAFF.

The CDR3 loop is CASSPPLKGGEQFF. CDR3 DNA sequence: TGTGCCAGTAGTCCTCCCCTTAAGGGCGGTGAGCAGTTCTTC. This chain uses TRBV19 with TRBJ2-1; D gene ambiguous. Germline-derived CDR1 and CDR2 are LNHDA and SQIVND (reference sequence). Trimming cost V 5 bases and J 9 bases, with 17 bases left between them. The CDR3 length is 14 residues.

This rearrangement joins TRBV6-5 to TRBJ1-4; possible D gene TRBD1, 5 bases. Germline-derived CDR1 and CDR2 are MNHEY and SVGAGI. V lost 4 bases and J 7 bases, leaving 19 bases between the germline ends. This CDR3 comprises 16 residues. The CDR3 spells CASSWASGAGIEKLFF. The CDR3 DNA is TGTGCCAGCAGTTGGGCGAGTGGGGCGGGAATTGAAAAACTGTTTTTT.

The chain links TRBV19 to TRBJ1-5; D uncertain. Looked up from germline, CDR1 is LNHDA and CDR2 is SQIVND (reference sequence). This CDR3 has 13 amino acids. V was cut by 3 bases and J by 2 bases, with 5 bases left in between. The CDR3 sequence is CASSIGGNQPQHF. The CDR3, as DNA: TGTGCCAGTAGTATCGGGGGCAATCAGCCCCAGCATTTT.

This clone was picked up one time. The genes are TRBV7-9 and TRBJ1-5, with 9 positions matching TRBD1. The V gene end was trimmed by 5 bases and the J gene end by 6 bases; junction bases not matched to a gene: 5. Germline CDR1 and CDR2: SEHNR and FQNEAQ (reference sequence). CDR3 size: 14 residues. CDR3 region: CASSLGTGIQPQHF. In DNA, the CDR3 is TGTGCCAGCAGCCTCGGGACAGGGATTCAGCCCCAGCATTTT.

The CDR3 region has the DNA TGCGCCAGCGGGCCTTCCTACGAGCAGTACTTC. As protein: CASGPSYEQYF. The chain couples TRBV10-2 to TRBJ2-7; D gene ambiguous. The germline V and J ends were trimmed by 8 bases and 1 base, with 6 bases remaining between them. The germline V gene encodes CDR1 WSHSY and CDR2 SAAADI. The CDR3 has 11 residues.